The 17 T cell receptor beta chains presented below share a single source sample, sequenced in a study of blood T cell repertoires in COVID-19. TCRdb's copy holds only in-frame clones and misses some; the assay was immunoSEQ multiplex PCR. The data hold more than 95,000 clones, with 75% to 85% observed a single time. Sequenced material: peripheral blood. Receptors were obtained from a man in his 60s with acute or convalescent COVID-19.

With respect to this clone: The junction shows a germline mismatch at one end, possibly a read error. The chain couples TRBV7-7 to TRBJ2-1; weak D call: TRBD2 (6 bases). Germline V gene data show CDR1 as SSHAT and CDR2 as FNYEAQ (reference sequence). This CDR3 has 16 residues. The CDR3 DNA is TGTGCTAGCAGCTCTAGCCCCAACGCGGGGTACAATGAGCAGTTCTTC. Protein product: CASSSSPNAGYNEQFF.

CDR3 nucleotide sequence: TGCAGCGTTACGCCAGGGGGAAACGCCAAAAACATTCAGTACTTC. Translated: CSVTPGGNAKNIQYF. The V and J genes are TRBV29-1 and TRBJ2-4; 7 bases match TRBD1. Germline assignment: CDR1 SQVTM and CDR2 ANQGSEA. CDR3 size: 15 residues. The J segment lost 1 base and the V segment lost 5 bases, leaving 8 bases of the junction unmatched. Using reference TRBV29-1 and TRBJ2-4 for the parts outside the CDR3, the full variable domain is SAVISQKPSRDICQRGTSLTIQCQVDSQVTMMFWYRQQPGQSLTLIATANQGSEATYESGFVIDKFPISRPNLTFSTLTVSNMSPEDSSIYLCSVTPGGNAKNIQYFGAGTRLSVL.

This rearrangement joins TRBV5-1 to TRBJ2-7; tentatively, D is TRBD1 (6 bases). This CDR3 contains 12 residues. The germline CDR1 and CDR2 sequences are SGHRS and YFSETQ. V gave up 4 bases and J gave up 6 bases, with 11 bases separating them. In DNA form, the CDR3 reads TGCGCCAGCAGCCAACAGGGTTCCGAGCAGTACTTC. This sequence encodes CASSQQGSEQYF.

The chain has TRBV7-9 and TRBJ1-3; 7 bases map to TRBD1. The CDR3 is 14 residues long. The ends lost 5 bases at V and 4 bases at J; junction bases unmatched: 5. CDR1 SEHNR and CDR2 FQNEAQ come from the germline V gene (reference sequence). In DNA, the CDR3 is TGTGCCAGCAGCCTACAGGGGAGGGGAAACACCATATATTTT. Translating it yields CASSLQGRGNTIYF.

The rearrangement joins TRBV19 to TRBJ2-3; 9 positions match TRBD2. Germline V CDR1 and CDR2: LNHDA, SQIVND (reference sequence). V lost 4 bases to trimming and J lost 4 bases; unmatched junction nucleotides: 9. CDR3 size: 16 residues. The CDR3 nucleotides read TGTGCCAGTAGTAGGGGGTCTAGCGGGAATGCAGATACGCAGTATTTT. Residues: CASSRGSSGNADTQYF. Together with reference TRBV19 and TRBJ2-3, the CDR3 gives the full variable domain: DGGITQSPKYLFRKEGQNVTLSCEQNLNHDAMYWYRQDPGQGLRLIYYSQIVNDFQKGDIAEGYSVSREKKESFPLTVTSAQKNPTAFYLCASSRGSSGNADTQYFGPGTRLTVL.

The J gene is TRBJ1-5, the V gene TRBV12-3 or TRBV12-4; the match to TRBD1 covers 8 bases. The CDR3 runs 13 residues. V lost 10 bases to trimming and J lost 5 bases; unmatched junction nucleotides: 7. The CDR3 DNA reads as TGTGCCACCCGAGGGGGACAGGATCAGCCCCAGCATTTT. Translation: CATRGGQDQPQHF.

The chain carries TRBV4-2 and TRBJ2-1, with 8 bases aligning to TRBD2. Germline loops: CDR1 LGHNA, CDR2 YNFKEQ. The CDR3 is made up of 16 amino acids. J was trimmed by 6 bases and V by 1 base; bases with no gene match: 8. The CDR3, as DNA: TGTGCCAGCAGCCAAGTGTCGGGAGGGGGAGGCAATGAGCAGTTCTTC. Protein sequence: CASSQVSGGGGNEQFF.

The rearrangement joins TRBV5-6 to TRBJ1-5; D might be TRBD1 (5 bases). CDR3 size: 15 residues. Trimming took 2 bases from V and 3 from J, leaving 12 bases between them. CDR1 SGHDT and CDR2 YYEEEE come from the germline V gene. CDR3 sequence (DNA): TGTGCCAGCAGCTTTTCTCCAGGGAACAATCAGCCCCAGCATTTT. This encodes CASSFSPGNNQPQHF.

The rearrangement uses TRBV4-1 and TRBJ1-2; TRBD1 matches at 12 bases. V lost 4 bases to trimming and J lost 7 bases; unmatched junction nucleotides: 4. CDR3 length: 14 residues. From germline, CDR1 is MGHRA and CDR2 YSYEKL. In DNA form, the CDR3 reads TGCGCCAGCAGCCCGGGACAGGGGGCGCGTGGCTACACCTTC. As protein: CASSPGQGARGYTF.

The chain employs TRBV30 and TRBJ2-5; the D gene is possibly TRBD2 (5 bases). The CDR3 sequence is 13 residues long. The germline V and J ends were trimmed by 2 bases and 7 bases, with 14 bases remaining between them. Germline V CDR1 and CDR2: GTSNPN, SVGIG (reference sequence). Here the CDR3 reads CAWSTDWAGTQYF. The CDR3 DNA is TGTGCCTGGAGTACGGACTGGGCGGGGACCCAGTACTTC.

CDR3 nucleotides: TGTGCCAGCAGATCAGGGGCCCCATCGGCGAACACTGAAGCTTTCTTT. Translated, it gives CASRSGAPSANTEAFF. The rearrangement uses TRBV7-8 and TRBJ1-1; possible D gene TRBD1, 6 bases. The V end lost 6 bases, the J end lost 1 base, and 18 bases lay between the germline ends. CDR1 SGHVS and CDR2 FQNEAQ come from the germline V gene. The CDR3 covers 16 residues.

This chain joins TRBV12-3 or TRBV12-4 and TRBJ1-1; D is undetermined. The CDR3 totals 13 residues. V lost 2 bases and J lost 0, with 4 bases in between. The CDR3 bases are TGTGCCAGCAGTTTATCGGTGAACACTGAAGCTTTCTTT. This gives the protein CASSLSVNTEAFF.

This clone was observed a few times. The V call is TRBV5-8, the J call TRBJ1-2, with unresolved D. The CDR3 sequence is 12 residues long. Trimming removed 1 base from V and 8 bases from J, with 9 bases in between. Germline V lookup: CDR1 SGHTS, CDR2 YDEGEE. CDR3 in amino acids: CASSLRAEGYTF. CDR3 nucleotide sequence: TGTGCCAGCAGCTTGCGCGCGGAAGGCTACACCTTC.

Regarding this clone: This sample also contains other DNA sequences that code for the same CDR3. The chain recombines TRBV30 with TRBJ1-5; D possibly corresponds to TRBD1 (6 bases). The CDR3 runs to 13 residues. Trimming shortened V by 2 bases and J by 5 bases, and 10 bases separated the two germline ends. Germline CDR1 reads GTSNPN; CDR2 reads SVGIG (reference sequence). CDR3 bases: TGTGCCTGGAGTAGGGAGGGGGATCAGCCCCAGCATTTT. Translated: CAWSREGDQPQHF. The whole variable domain, remainder taken from reference TRBV30 and TRBJ1-5, is SQTIHQWPATLVQPVGSPLSLECTVEGTSNPNLYWYRQAAGRGLQLLFYSVGIGQISSEVPQNLSASRPQDRQFILSSKKLLLSDSGFYLCAWSREGDQPQHFGDGTRLSIL.

This clone was counted once. The CDR3 bases are TGTGCCAGCAGCTTACCCTTGAGCTCCTACAATGAGCAGTTCTTC. This codes for CASSLPLSSYNEQFF. The rearrangement uses TRBV7-2 and TRBJ2-1; D not resolved. In germline, CDR1 is SGHTA, CDR2 FQGNSA. This CDR3 is 15 amino acids long. V gave up 2 bases and J gave up 0 bases, with 8 bases separating them.

This clone was recorded only once. The rearrangement joins TRBV5-4 to TRBJ2-7, with TRBD1 identical over 7 bases. This CDR3 spans 15 amino acids. Trimming took 6 bases from V and 1 from J; bases not matched to a gene: 10. The germline gives CDR1 SGHNT, CDR2 YYREEE (reference sequence). The CDR3 DNA reads TGTGCCAGCAACCAGACAGGGTACGGATCCTACGAGCAGTACTTC. Translation: CASNQTGYGSYEQYF.

J is TRBJ2-7 and V is TRBV24-1, with TRBD1 matching over 10 bases. J gave up 4 bases and V 3 bases, and 8 bases lay outside the gene matches. Germline CDR1 KGHDR, CDR2 SFDVKD. The CDR3 is made up of 16 amino acids. CDR3 sequence reads: CATSDADRGSFYEQYF. The CDR3 DNA sequence: TGTGCCACCAGTGATGCGGACAGGGGGTCCTTTTACGAGCAGTACTTC.